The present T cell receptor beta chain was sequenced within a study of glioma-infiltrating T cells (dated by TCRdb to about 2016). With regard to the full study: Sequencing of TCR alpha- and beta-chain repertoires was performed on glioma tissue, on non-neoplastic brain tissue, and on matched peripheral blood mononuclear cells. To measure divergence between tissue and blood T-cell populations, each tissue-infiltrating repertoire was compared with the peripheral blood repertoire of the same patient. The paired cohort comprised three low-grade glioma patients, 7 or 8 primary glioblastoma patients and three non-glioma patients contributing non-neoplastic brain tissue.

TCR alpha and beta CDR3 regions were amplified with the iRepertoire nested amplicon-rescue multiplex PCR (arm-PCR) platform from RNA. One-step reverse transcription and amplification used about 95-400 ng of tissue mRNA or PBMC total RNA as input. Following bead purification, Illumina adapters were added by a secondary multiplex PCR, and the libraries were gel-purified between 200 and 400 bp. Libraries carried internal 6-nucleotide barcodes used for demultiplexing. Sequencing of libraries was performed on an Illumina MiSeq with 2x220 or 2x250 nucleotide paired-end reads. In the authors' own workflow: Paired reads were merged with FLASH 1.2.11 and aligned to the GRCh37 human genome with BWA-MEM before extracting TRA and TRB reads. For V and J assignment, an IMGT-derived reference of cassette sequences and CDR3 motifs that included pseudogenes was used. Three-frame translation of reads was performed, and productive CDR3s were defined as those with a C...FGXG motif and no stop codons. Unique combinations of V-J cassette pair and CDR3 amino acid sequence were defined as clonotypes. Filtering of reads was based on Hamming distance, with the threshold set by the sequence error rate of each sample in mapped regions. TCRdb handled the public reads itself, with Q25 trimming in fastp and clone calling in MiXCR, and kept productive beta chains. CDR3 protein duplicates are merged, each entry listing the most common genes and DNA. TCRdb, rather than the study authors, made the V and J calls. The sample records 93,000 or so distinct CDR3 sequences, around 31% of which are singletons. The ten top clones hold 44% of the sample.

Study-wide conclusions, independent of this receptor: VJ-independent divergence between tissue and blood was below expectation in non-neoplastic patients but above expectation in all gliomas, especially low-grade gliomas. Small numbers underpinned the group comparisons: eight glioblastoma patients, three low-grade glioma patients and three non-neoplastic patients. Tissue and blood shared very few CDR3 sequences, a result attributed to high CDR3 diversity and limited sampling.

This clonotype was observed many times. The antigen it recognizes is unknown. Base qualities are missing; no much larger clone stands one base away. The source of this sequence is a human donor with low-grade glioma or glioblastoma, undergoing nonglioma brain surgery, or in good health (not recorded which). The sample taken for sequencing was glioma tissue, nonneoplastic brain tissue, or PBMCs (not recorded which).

The nucleotides read TGTGCCAGCAGACGTTTCGGGACCTCCTACGAGCAGTACTTC. This is translated as CASRRFGTSYEQYF. This chain joins TRBV6-1 to TRBJ2-7, with the D assignment possibly TRBD1 or TRBD2, given 5 matching bases for each. The CDR3 sequence holds 14 residues, the cysteine and phenylalanine included. Only the CDR3 region is kept as DNA, spanning 42 bases read in frame from base 1. The germline V gene provides CDR1 MNHNS and CDR2 SASEGT. Relative to germline, V is 6 bases shorter and J is 0 bases shorter, with 12 bases between their ends.